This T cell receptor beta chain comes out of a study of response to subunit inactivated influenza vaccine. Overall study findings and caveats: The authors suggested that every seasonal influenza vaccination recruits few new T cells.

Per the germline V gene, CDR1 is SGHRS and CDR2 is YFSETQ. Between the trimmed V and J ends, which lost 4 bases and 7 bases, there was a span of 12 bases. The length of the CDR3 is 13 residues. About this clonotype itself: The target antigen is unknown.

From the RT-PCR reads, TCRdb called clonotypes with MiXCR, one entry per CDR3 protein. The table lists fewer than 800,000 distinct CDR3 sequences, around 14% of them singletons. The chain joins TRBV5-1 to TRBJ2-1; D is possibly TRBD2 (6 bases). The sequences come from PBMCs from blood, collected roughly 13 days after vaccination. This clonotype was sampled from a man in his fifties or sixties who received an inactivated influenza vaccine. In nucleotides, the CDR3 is TGCGCCAGCAGCACGGGACTTGCAAATGAGCAGTTCTTC. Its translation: CASSTGLANEQFF. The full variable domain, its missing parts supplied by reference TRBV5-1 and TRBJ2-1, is KAGVTQTPRYLIKTRGQQVTLSCSPISGHRSVSWYQQTPGQGLQFLFEYFSETQRNKGNFPGRFSGRQFSNSRSEMNVSTLELGDSALYLCASSTGLANEQFFGPGTRLTVL.